These 28 T cell receptor beta chains were all obtained from the same sample, sequenced in a study of T cell responses to AZD1222 COVID-19 vaccine. Sequenced by immunoSEQ multiplex PCR; TCRdb stores in-frame clones only, minus some. The data show some 250,000 clones, with about 94% seen just once and roughly 0.6% held by the top ten. Material: peripheral blood, obtained 28 days after the second AZD1222 dose. These TCRs come from an adult who received the AZD1222 COVID-19 vaccine.

CDR3 bases: TGTGCCAGTAGTCCTGGTTCCAAAAACATTCAGTACTTC. Translated: CASSPGSKNIQYF. The V call is TRBV19, the J call TRBJ2-4; D remains ambiguous. V gave up 5 bases and J gave up 2 bases, with 7 bases separating them. CDR1 LNHDA and CDR2 SQIVND come from the germline V gene (reference sequence). The CDR3 totals 13 residues.

As DNA, the CDR3 is TGTGCCAGCAGTTCGGTGCGGCAAGCTTTCTTT. Amino acids: CASSSVRQAFF. V usage is TRBV27 and J usage is TRBJ1-1; D not resolved. Per germline, CDR1 MNHEY and CDR2 SMNVEV (reference sequence). The CDR3 runs to 11 residues. With 4 bases removed from V and 9 bases from J, the gap between germline ends came to 9 bases.

This sequence joins TRBV5-1 and TRBJ1-5; possible D gene TRBD1, 6 bases. The CDR3 runs to 15 residues. V was shortened by 10 bases and J by 3 bases, with 20 bases between the two germline ends. Per the germline V gene, CDR1 is SGHRS and CDR2 is YFSETQ. The DNA of the CDR3 is TGCGCCCGCCGGGAGGGGGGGCCGGTCAATCAGCCCCAGCATTTT. Protein: CARREGGPVNQPQHF.

This CDR3 is CASSQLTSGRGDTQYF. CDR3 sequence (DNA): TGCGCCAGCAGCCAACTGACTAGCGGGAGAGGAGATACGCAGTATTTT. The chain recombines TRBV4-3 with TRBJ2-3; 12 bases line up with TRBD2. The length of the CDR3 is 16 residues. V shed 2 bases and J 5 bases; nucleotides not matched to a gene: 5. The V gene's germline CDR1 is LGHNA and CDR2 YSLEER.

The V call is TRBV28, the J call TRBJ1-1; D not resolved. The CDR3 spans 12 residues. Trimming pared 3 bases from V and 1 base from J, leaving 3 bases between. The germline V gene has CDR1 MDHEN and CDR2 SYDVKM. The CDR3 protein is CASSFTNTEAFF. CDR3 nucleotides: TGTGCCAGCAGTTTTACGAACACTGAAGCTTTCTTT.

The chain joins TRBV28 to TRBJ1-1; D remains ambiguous. Germline values: CDR1 MDHEN, CDR2 SYDVKM. V was shortened by 1 base and J by 0 bases, with 6 bases between the two germline ends. The CDR3 covers 14 residues. In nucleotides, the CDR3 is TGTGCCAGCAGTTTATACTTGATGAACACTGAAGCTTTCTTT. Its translation is CASSLYLMNTEAFF.

The sample holds one count of this clone. The V gene is TRBV21-1, the J gene TRBJ2-1; TRBD2 is the table's D call, not checked against the DNA. TRBV21-1 is marked as a pseudogene. The CDR3 length is 16 residues. This CDR3 reads CASSKAASRSYNEQFF. In DNA form, the CDR3 reads TGTGCCAGCAGCAAAGCCGCTAGTAGATCCTACAATGAGCAGTTCTTC.

The chain recombines TRBV7-9 with TRBJ1-2; D is unclear. The CDR3 loop spans 15 amino acids. V was trimmed by 3 bases and J by 0 bases, leaving 11 bases between them. CDR1 and CDR2 from the germline V gene are SEHNR and FQNEAQ (reference sequence). The CDR3 sequence: CASSFDGIPNYGYTF. CDR3 sequence (DNA): TGTGCCAGCAGCTTCGACGGGATACCTAACTATGGCTACACCTTC.

The V and J genes are TRBV28 and TRBJ2-2; 8 bases are shared with TRBD2. This CDR3 comprises 15 residues. The ends lost 6 bases at V and 0 bases at J; junction bases unmatched: 3. CDR1 MDHEN and CDR2 SYDVKM come from the germline V gene. Here the CDR3 reads CASRTSGTNTGELFF. The CDR3 nucleotides are TGTGCCAGCAGAACTAGCGGAACGAACACCGGGGAGCTGTTTTTT.

The rearrangement uses TRBV10-3 and TRBJ2-7; 7 nucleotides match TRBD2. The trim removed 6 bases at V and 6 bases at J, leaving 11 bases unmatched. CDR1 ENHRY and CDR2 SYGVKD come from the germline V gene. The CDR3 is made up of 14 amino acids. The CDR3 here is CAISATLGEGEQYF. DNA for the CDR3: TGTGCCATCAGCGCCACTCTCGGGGAGGGCGAGCAGTACTTC.

The chain couples TRBV4-1 to TRBJ1-2; 10 bases line up with TRBD1. The CDR3 is made up of 16 amino acids. The trim removed 0 bases at V and 8 bases at J, leaving 9 bases unmatched. Germline CDR1 is MGHRA and CDR2 is YSYEKL. The CDR3 reads CASSQEPPGQGSGYTF. The CDR3 coding sequence is TGCGCCAGCAGCCAAGAACCTCCGGGACAGGGGAGCGGCTACACCTTC.

The chain is built from TRBV11-2 and TRBJ2-5; D not resolved. CDR1 and CDR2 from the germline V gene are SGHAT and FQNNGV. The CDR3 runs 15 residues. Trimming took 1 base from V and 2 from J, leaving 11 bases between them. DNA of the CDR3: TGTGCCAGCAGCTTAGCCCCCCTATCTCAAGAGACCCAGTACTTC. It translates to CASSLAPLSQETQYF.

This chain connects TRBV11-1 to TRBJ2-7; D call uncertain. Germline CDR1 and CDR2: SGHAT and FQDESV (reference sequence). With 1 base removed from V and 3 bases from J, the gap between germline ends came to 4 bases. This CDR3 has 12 residues. Here the CDR3 DNA reads TGTGCCAGCAGCTTAGGAAGCTACGAGCAGTACTTC. It encodes CASSLGSYEQYF.

The chain recombines TRBV19 with TRBJ1-1, with D possibly TRBD1 on 5 matching bases. Trimming cost V 5 bases and J 6 bases, with 10 bases left between them. Per the germline V gene, CDR1 is LNHDA and CDR2 is SQIVND (reference sequence). CDR3 length: 12 residues. The CDR3 loop reads CASSDQGPEAFF. The CDR3 DNA reads TGTGCCAGTAGTGATCAGGGTCCTGAAGCTTTCTTT.

The V gene is TRBV6-5, the J gene TRBJ1-5; D unclear. CDR3 size: 14 residues. The V and J ends lost 0 bases and 5 bases respectively, with 8 bases between them. Germline-derived CDR1 and CDR2 are MNHEY and SVGAGI. The CDR3 here is CASSYSGPDQPQHF. The CDR3 nucleotides are TGTGCCAGCAGTTACTCCGGACCGGATCAGCCCCAGCATTTT.

The chain links TRBV5-1 to TRBJ2-7; D is possibly TRBD1 (6 bases). Trimming removed 4 bases at V and 1 base at J, with 9 bases between. The CDR3 has 13 residues. The germline V gene has CDR1 SGHRS and CDR2 YFSETQ. CDR3 region: CASSPQGSYEQYF. Written as DNA, the CDR3 is TGCGCCAGCAGCCCACAGGGATCCTACGAGCAGTACTTC.

V usage is TRBV7-8 and J usage is TRBJ2-1, with no clear D. This CDR3 has 16 amino acids. Trimming pared 6 bases from V and 0 bases from J, leaving 15 bases between. Per the germline V gene, CDR1 is SGHVS and CDR2 is FQNEAQ. CDR3 in amino acids: CASSQSQSSSYNEQFF. CDR3 in DNA: TGTGCCAGCAGTCAATCGCAATCGAGCTCCTACAATGAGCAGTTCTTC. The variable domain in full, completed from reference TRBV7-8 and TRBJ2-1, reads GAGVSQSPRYKVAKRGQDVALRCDPISGHVSLFWYQQALGQGPEFLTYFQNEAQLDKSGLPSDRFFAERPEGSVSTLKIQRTQQEDSAVYLCASSQSQSSSYNEQFFGPGTRLTVL.

This sequence joins TRBV5-1 and TRBJ2-5; 10 bases align to TRBD1. Germline V gene sequence: CDR1 SGHRS, CDR2 YFSETQ. This CDR3 has 12 residues. Trimming at V came to 7 bases and at J to 6 bases, leaving 3 bases not matched to a gene. The CDR3 loop is CASRQGAKTQYF. DNA for the CDR3: TGCGCCAGCCGACAGGGGGCAAAGACCCAGTACTTC.

CDR3 region: CASSYFSRDRFPGELFF. In nucleotides, the CDR3 is TGTGCCAGCAGCTACTTCTCCCGGGACAGGTTCCCCGGGGAGCTGTTTTTT. The chain recombines TRBV11-3 with TRBJ2-2, with 8 bases matching TRBD1. The germline V gene encodes CDR1 SGHNT and CDR2 YENEEA. Germline trimming cut 4 bases from V and 6 bases from J; bases unmatched to any gene: 13. This CDR3 has 17 residues.

The chain uses TRBV4-1 and TRBJ2-2, with unresolved D. The CDR3 contains 13 residues. The germline CDR1 and CDR2 sequences are MGHRA and YSYEKL. Between the trimmed V and J ends, which lost 8 bases and 1 base, there was a span of 8 bases. Here the CDR3 DNA reads TGCGCCAGCGGTCATGGGAACACCGGGGAGCTGTTTTTT. As protein: CASGHGNTGELFF.

The CDR3 nucleotides read TGTGCCATCACCTCGGACCCTAGGTACAATGAGCAGTTCTTC. It translates to CAITSDPRYNEQFF. The chain carries TRBV10-3 and TRBJ2-1; D gene ambiguous. CDR1 and CDR2 (germline): ENHRY, SYGVKD. V lost 7 bases to trimming and J lost 4 bases, with 14 bases between them. The CDR3 covers 14 residues.

The chain uses TRBV13 and TRBJ1-2, with 9 bases lining up with TRBD1. V was pared by 5 bases and J by 5 bases, with 6 bases of the junction left unmatched. CDR3 size: 14 residues. Germline-derived CDR1 and CDR2 are PRHDT and FYEKMQ (reference sequence). Here the CDR3 reads CASSLRDRVYGYTF. CDR3 in DNA: TGTGCCAGCAGCCTCCGGGACAGGGTGTATGGCTACACCTTC.

This rearrangement joins TRBV5-1 to TRBJ2-7, with 12 bases aligning to TRBD2. V was pared by 2 bases and J by 2 bases, with 5 bases of the junction left unmatched. Germline V lookup: CDR1 SGHRS, CDR2 YFSETQ. This CDR3 has 16 amino acids. The DNA for the CDR3 is TGCGCCAGCAGCTTAGGTACTAGCGGGGGGACCTACGAGCAGTACTTC. Amino acids: CASSLGTSGGTYEQYF.

CDR3 DNA: TGTGCCAGCAGCGTAACAGGGGACAATGGCTACACCTTC. The encoded protein is CASSVTGDNGYTF. The V call is TRBV7-9, the J call TRBJ1-2; 7 nucleotides agree with TRBD1. Trimming at V came to 5 bases and at J to 6 bases, leaving 6 bases not matched to a gene. The CDR3 runs to 13 residues. Germline values: CDR1 SEHNR, CDR2 FQNEAQ (reference sequence).

This chain uses TRBV10-3 with TRBJ2-7, with a tentative D call TRBD2 (6 bases). V was trimmed by 0 bases and J by 2 bases, leaving 11 bases between them. The length of the CDR3 is 15 residues. Germline V CDR1 and CDR2: ENHRY, SYGVKD. CDR3 DNA: TGTGCCATCAGTGAGTCTCACTCGGGAGCCTACGAGCAGTACTTC. Its protein product is CAISESHSGAYEQYF.

V and J are TRBV28 and TRBJ1-1; 7 bases are shared with TRBD1. This CDR3 spans 14 amino acids. CDR1 MDHEN and CDR2 SYDVKM come from the germline V gene. With 5 bases clipped from V and 1 base from J, the junction kept 4 bases outside the gene matches. CDR3 sequence: CASSLRQGNTEAFF. CDR3 nucleotide sequence: TGTGCCAGCAGTCTCAGACAGGGGAACACTGAAGCTTTCTTT. Full variable domain (missing parts from reference TRBV28 and TRBJ1-1): DVKVTQSSRYLVKRTGEKVFLECVQDMDHENMFWYRQDPGLGLRLIYFSYDVKMKEKGDIPEGYSVSREKKERFSLILESASTNQTSMYLCASSLRQGNTEAFFGQGTRLTVV.

The chain combines TRBV5-6 with TRBJ2-2, with a weak D call TRBD1 (6 bases). The CDR3 loop spans 15 amino acids. The V and J ends lost 2 bases and 4 bases respectively, with 12 bases between them. The germline V gene encodes CDR1 SGHDT and CDR2 YYEEEE. CDR3 sequence: CASSFTGFGTGELFF. CDR3 nucleotides: TGTGCCAGCAGCTTTACAGGGTTCGGCACCGGGGAGCTGTTTTTT. The full variable domain, completed using reference TRBV5-6 and TRBJ2-2, is DAGVTQSPTHLIKTRGQQVTLRCSPKSGHDTVSWYQQALGQGPQFIFQYYEEEERQRGNFPDRFSGHQFPNYSSELNVNALLLGDSALYLCASSFTGFGTGELFFGEGSRLTVL.

This clone was recorded only once. The genes are TRBV19 and TRBJ1-5, with D unclear. Trimming shortened V by 7 bases and J by 2 bases, and 15 bases separated the two germline ends. Germline assignment: CDR1 LNHDA and CDR2 SQIVND (reference sequence). The CDR3 loop spans 15 amino acids. The CDR3 loop reads CASTMRTERNQPQHF. The CDR3 region has the DNA TGTGCCAGTACCATGCGTACAGAACGCAATCAGCCCCAGCATTTT.